The 32 T cell receptor beta chains reported below all come from one sample, sequenced in a study of T cell responses to AZD1222 COVID-19 vaccine. Some clones are missing from TCRdb's copy, which holds only in-frame ones; the method was immunoSEQ multiplex PCR. The data show about 78,000 clones, 90% seen once. Sequenced here: peripheral blood, sampled 28 days after the second AZD1222 dose. These receptors all come from an adult who received the AZD1222 COVID-19 vaccine.

The chain has TRBV5-1 and TRBJ2-1; 7 bases are shared with TRBD2. V lost 7 bases, J lost 0 bases, and 4 bases stayed unmatched. Germline loops: CDR1 SGHRS, CDR2 YFSETQ. The CDR3 contains 14 residues. CDR3 bases: TGCGCCAGCGCCGCGGGGGACTCCTACAATGAGCAGTTCTTC. This encodes CASAAGDSYNEQFF.

The chain employs TRBV3-1 (or the pseudogene TRBV3-2) and TRBJ1-1; 12 nucleotides agree with TRBD1. The germline gives CDR1 LGHDT, CDR2 YNNKEL (reference sequence). The CDR3 is made up of 16 amino acids. J gave up 7 bases and V 6 bases, and 12 bases lay outside the gene matches. This CDR3 is CASRKPGQGASGEAFF. The CDR3 bases are TGTGCCAGCAGGAAACCGGGACAGGGGGCGAGCGGTGAAGCTTTCTTT.

CDR3 nucleotide sequence: TGTGCCAGCAGTCTCAACAGGGTCCAAGAGACCCAGTACTTC. Its protein product is CASSLNRVQETQYF. The J gene is TRBJ2-5, the V gene TRBV27; D possibly corresponds to TRBD1 (6 bases). Trimming took 5 bases from V and 1 from J, leaving 11 bases between them. Looked up from germline, CDR1 is MNHEY and CDR2 is SMNVEV (reference sequence). The CDR3 is 14 amino acids.

The CDR3, as DNA: TGCAGCGTTGAGAGCGCAATGGGGTACCAAGAGACCCAGTACTTC. Its translation is CSVESAMGYQETQYF. The J gene is TRBJ2-5, the V gene TRBV29-1; D not resolved. Germline V CDR1 and CDR2: SQVTM, ANQGSEA. The CDR3 has 15 amino acids. V lost 3 bases and J 0 bases, leaving 14 bases between the germline ends.

The chain couples TRBV5-8 to TRBJ2-7; D is perhaps TRBD1 (5 bases). Germline assignment: CDR1 SGHTS and CDR2 YDEGEE. This CDR3 comprises 13 residues. Trimming took 0 bases from V and 8 from J, leaving 12 bases between them. This CDR3 reads CASSLAVNRQQYF. In DNA form, the CDR3 reads TGTGCCAGCAGCTTGGCCGTAAACAGGCAGCAGTACTTC.

This clone was observed once. The V call is TRBV27, the J call TRBJ2-1; 9 bases align to TRBD1. J lost 5 bases, V lost 5 bases, and 7 bases had no gene match. Germline CDR1 is MNHEY and CDR2 is SMNVEV (reference sequence). The CDR3 has 15 amino acids. CDR3 in amino acids: CASSPWDRADNEQFF. The CDR3, as DNA: TGTGCCAGCAGTCCCTGGGACAGGGCAGACAATGAGCAGTTCTTC.

This chain links TRBV6-6 with TRBJ2-1; D not certain. Germline V lookup: CDR1 MNHNY, CDR2 SVGAGI (reference sequence). Trimming took 2 bases from V and 0 from J, leaving 11 bases between them. The CDR3 is 16 residues long. The CDR3 sequence: CASSYIASISYNEQFF. The CDR3 region has the DNA TGTGCCAGCAGTTACATCGCTTCAATCTCCTACAATGAGCAGTTCTTC.

The rearrangement links TRBV29-1 to TRBJ1-4; a weak D match, TRBD1 (6 bases). The CDR3 contains 14 residues. V shed 6 bases and J shed 7 bases, with 18 bases lying between them. The germline V gene has CDR1 SQVTM and CDR2 ANQGSEA. CDR3 sequence: CSVRGGSSREKLFF. The CDR3 DNA reads TGCAGCGTCCGAGGGGGGAGTAGTCGTGAAAAACTGTTTTTT.

This chain links TRBV18 with TRBJ1-1, with 8 bases fitting TRBD1. This CDR3 spans 15 amino acids. From germline, CDR1 is KGHSH and CDR2 LQKENI. The trim removed 3 bases at V and 0 bases at J, leaving 3 bases unmatched. Written as DNA, the CDR3 is TGTGCCAGCTCACCGAGGACAGGGCTGAACACTGAAGCTTTCTTT. Residues: CASSPRTGLNTEAFF.

V gene TRBV29-1 combines with J gene TRBJ1-2, with D possibly TRBD1 on 5 matching bases. The CDR3 has 13 amino acids. CDR1 is SQVTM, CDR2 ANQGSEA, per germline. V was shortened by 4 bases and J by 6 bases, with 15 bases between the two germline ends. CDR3: CSVVSSGGDGYTF. CDR3 nucleotides: TGCAGCGTTGTAAGTTCCGGGGGGGATGGCTACACCTTC.

This rearrangement joins TRBV27 to TRBJ2-7; D possibly corresponds to TRBD1 (6 bases). Germline V gives CDR1 MNHEY, CDR2 SMNVEV (reference sequence). Trimming removed 5 bases from V and 0 bases from J, with 11 bases in between. This CDR3 region has 14 residues. In DNA form, the CDR3 reads TGTGCCAGCAGTCTCGACAGGTCCTCCTACGAGCAGTACTTC. Protein product: CASSLDRSSYEQYF.

This chain connects TRBV3-1 (or the pseudogene TRBV3-2) to TRBJ1-1; D may be TRBD1 (5 bases). Germline-derived CDR1 and CDR2 are LGHDT and YNNKEL (reference sequence). This CDR3 contains 14 residues. Trimming removed 6 bases at V and 2 bases at J, with 13 bases between. The CDR3 DNA follows: TGTGCCAGCAGTCAAACCGACAGAAACACTGAAGCTTTCTTT. Protein product: CASSQTDRNTEAFF.

The V gene is TRBV30, the J gene TRBJ1-5; weak D call: TRBD1 (6 bases). In germline, CDR1 is GTSNPN, CDR2 SVGIG (reference sequence). The CDR3 runs to 14 residues. Trimming pared 3 bases from V and 4 bases from J, leaving 13 bases between. In nucleotides, the CDR3 is TGTGCCTGGAGCGGCGGGGGGCATAATCAGCCCCAGCATTTT. It specifies CAWSGGGHNQPQHF.

The chain joins TRBV24-1 to TRBJ2-7; 9 bases agree with TRBD2. Germline CDR1 reads KGHDR; CDR2 reads SFDVKD. This CDR3 is built from 15 residues. Trimming removed 4 bases from V and 4 bases from J; junction bases left unmatched: 7. The CDR3 sequence is CATSDPRTSVYEQYF. CDR3 sequence (DNA): TGTGCCACCAGTGACCCTCGGACTAGCGTTTACGAGCAGTACTTC.

V gene TRBV30 combines with J gene TRBJ2-7; the D is unclear. Per germline, CDR1 GTSNPN and CDR2 SVGIG (reference sequence). The CDR3 loop spans 14 amino acids. With 2 bases removed from V and 0 bases from J, the gap between germline ends came to 11 bases. This chain's CDR3 is CAWSSGRSSYEQYF. The CDR3 DNA is TGTGCCTGGAGTTCTGGCAGAAGCTCCTACGAGCAGTACTTC.

V and J are TRBV7-8 and TRBJ2-2; 16 positions agree with TRBD2. Germline-derived CDR1 and CDR2 are SGHVS and FQNEAQ. Trimming at V came to 5 bases and at J to 6 bases, leaving 6 bases not matched to a gene. The CDR3 extends over 17 amino acids. The chain's CDR3 is CASSLGTSGRAPGELFF. CDR3 DNA sequence: TGTGCCAGCAGCCTCGGGACTAGCGGGAGGGCCCCCGGGGAGCTGTTTTTT.

CDR3 nucleotides: TGTGCCAGCAGCTTCCTCAACAGGGGGACCCAGCCCCAGCATTTT. Its translation: CASSFLNRGTQPQHF. The gene calls are TRBV7-8 and TRBJ1-5; 8 bases align to TRBD1. The J segment lost 7 bases and the V segment lost 3 bases, leaving 8 bases of the junction unmatched. CDR1 SGHVS and CDR2 FQNEAQ come from the germline V gene. The CDR3 is 15 amino acids.

The chain couples TRBV7-2 to TRBJ1-2, with TRBD1 identical over 7 bases. The CDR3 spans 14 residues. The germline V gene has CDR1 SGHTA and CDR2 FQGNSA. Losses at the gene ends were 6 bases for V and 2 bases for J; bases not matched to a gene: 6. CDR3 sequence (DNA): TGTGCCAGCAGATTTAGGGGACAGAACTATGGCTACACCTTC. This translates into CASRFRGQNYGYTF.

The genes are TRBV13 and TRBJ2-7, with D perhaps assigned TRBD1 or TRBD2 (5 bases each). Germline CDR1 PRHDT, CDR2 FYEKMQ (reference sequence). Between the trimmed V and J ends, which lost 4 bases and 0 bases, there was a span of 13 bases. CDR3 size: 15 residues. CDR3 sequence reads: CASSYRSTNSYEQYF. CDR3 nucleotides: TGTGCCAGCAGCTACAGGTCGACTAACTCCTACGAGCAGTACTTC.

The chain links TRBV5-1 to TRBJ2-1; possible D gene TRBD2, 8 bases. The CDR3 totals 15 residues. The germline V and J ends were trimmed by 1 base and 9 bases, with 17 bases remaining between them. The V gene's germline CDR1 is SGHRS and CDR2 YFSETQ. The CDR3 loop reads CASSLRDSGRGEQFF. The CDR3 bases are TGCGCCAGCAGCTTGAGGGACAGCGGGAGAGGTGAGCAGTTCTTC.

The V call is TRBV20-1, the J call TRBJ1-2; 12 bases match TRBD1. The CDR3 has 17 amino acids. J gave up 4 bases and V 3 bases, and 12 bases lay outside the gene matches. Looked up from germline, CDR1 is DFQATT and CDR2 is SNEGSKA (reference sequence). CDR3 nucleotides: TGCAGTGCTAGTCCCTTGGAGGGGACAGGGGGCCTCTATGGCTACACCTTC. Translation gives CSASPLEGTGGLYGYTF.

This clone was observed a handful of times. V and J are TRBV7-3 and TRBJ1-2; unclear D gene. The length of the CDR3 is 14 residues. The V gene lost 1 base and the J gene lost 6 bases, with 12 bases spanning the gap. CDR1 is SGHTA, CDR2 FQGTGA, per germline. CDR3 nucleotide sequence: TGTGCCAGCAGCTTAAGCCAAGGCGGGGATGGCTACACCTTC. This codes for CASSLSQGGDGYTF.

The chain is built from TRBV5-4 and TRBJ1-4; D call uncertain. The CDR3 runs 13 residues. Deletions cut 4 bases from V and 0 bases from J, with 4 bases between. Germline V lookup: CDR1 SGHNT, CDR2 YYREEE (reference sequence). The chain's CDR3 is CASSRATNEKLFF. CDR3 DNA: TGTGCCAGCAGCCGGGCAACTAATGAAAAACTGTTTTTT.

The chain carries TRBV19 and TRBJ2-3; tentatively, D is TRBD1 (6 bases). The CDR3 runs 12 residues. Germline assignment: CDR1 LNHDA and CDR2 SQIVND (reference sequence). Trimming stripped 6 bases from V and 5 bases from J, with 9 bases between. Here the CDR3 reads CASRPQGDTQYF. Here the CDR3 DNA reads TGTGCCAGTAGACCACAGGGAGATACGCAGTATTTT.

For this clone: The same CDR3 also results from other DNA sequences found in this sample. V gene TRBV7-3 combines with J gene TRBJ2-7; D not resolved. Germline V CDR1 and CDR2: SGHTA, FQGTGA. V was clipped by 1 base and J by 3 bases, with 7 bases between them. The CDR3 contains 13 residues. Written as DNA, the CDR3 is TGTGCCAGCAGCTTAATTCCGGGCTACGAGCAGTACTTC. Protein: CASSLIPGYEQYF.

The chain is built from TRBV28 and TRBJ1-5; D may be TRBD1 (6 bases). Per germline, CDR1 MDHEN and CDR2 SYDVKM. V was shortened by 4 bases and J by 1 base, with 11 bases between the two germline ends. The CDR3 extends over 15 amino acids. CDR3 region: CASSYGGPSNQPQHF. The DNA of the CDR3 is TGTGCCAGCAGTTATGGGGGCCCGAGCAATCAGCCCCAGCATTTT.

The V call is TRBV10-3, the J call TRBJ2-5; D remains unclear. This CDR3 has 12 residues. Germline CDR1 reads ENHRY; CDR2 reads SYGVKD. The germline V and J ends were trimmed by 2 bases and 3 bases, with 4 bases remaining between them. CDR3 sequence reads: CAISETKETQYF. CDR3 DNA: TGTGCCATCAGTGAGACCAAAGAGACCCAGTACTTC.

The CDR3: CASAPARPGTQYF. The CDR3, as DNA: TGTGCCAGCGCTCCCGCCCGGCCGGGGACCCAGTACTTC. The chain links TRBV2 to TRBJ2-5; D unresolved. Per the germline V gene, CDR1 is SNHLY and CDR2 is FYNNEI. CDR3 length: 13 amino acids. The V end lost 8 bases, the J end lost 7 bases, and 17 bases lay between the germline ends.

The rearrangement uses TRBV19 and TRBJ1-1, with a tentative D call TRBD1 (5 bases). V lost 10 bases, J lost 3 bases, and 21 bases lay in between. Germline V gene sequence: CDR1 LNHDA, CDR2 SQIVND (reference sequence). The CDR3 loop spans 15 amino acids. The CDR3 here is CATFGGWGLDTEAFF. The CDR3 DNA is TGTGCCACGTTCGGGGGATGGGGTTTGGACACTGAAGCTTTCTTT. Combining the CDR3 with reference TRBV19 and TRBJ1-1 gives the whole variable domain DGGITQSPKYLFRKEGQNVTLSCEQNLNHDAMYWYRQDPGQGLRLIYYSQIVNDFQKGDIAEGYSVSREKKESFPLTVTSAQKNPTAFYLCATFGGWGLDTEAFFGQGTRLTVV.

This chain uses TRBV6-5 with TRBJ2-7; D gene unclear. The germline V and J ends were trimmed by 10 bases and 0 bases, with 10 bases remaining between them. This CDR3 contains 12 residues. CDR1 MNHEY and CDR2 SVGAGI come from the germline V gene. The CDR3 nucleotides are TGTGCCACCGGCAAGTACTCCTACGAGCAGTACTTC. Translating gives CATGKYSYEQYF.

The rearrangement links TRBV11-2 to TRBJ2-3; D not certain. The CDR3 contains 15 residues. The germline gives CDR1 SGHAT, CDR2 FQNNGV. V was pared by 1 base and J by 0 bases, with 8 bases between. The CDR3 here is CASSLVSFSTDTQYF. CDR3 nucleotide sequence: TGTGCCAGCAGCTTAGTCAGTTTCAGCACAGATACGCAGTATTTT.

The chain recombines TRBV10-3 with TRBJ1-1; 7 bases fit TRBD1. The J segment lost 0 bases and the V segment lost 5 bases, leaving 15 bases of the junction unmatched. There are 18 residues in the CDR3. CDR1 and CDR2 from the germline V gene are ENHRY and SYGVKD. CDR3 sequence reads: CAISSTPGQKDMNTEAFF. CDR3 DNA: TGTGCCATCAGTTCAACTCCGGGACAGAAGGATATGAACACTGAAGCTTTCTTT.